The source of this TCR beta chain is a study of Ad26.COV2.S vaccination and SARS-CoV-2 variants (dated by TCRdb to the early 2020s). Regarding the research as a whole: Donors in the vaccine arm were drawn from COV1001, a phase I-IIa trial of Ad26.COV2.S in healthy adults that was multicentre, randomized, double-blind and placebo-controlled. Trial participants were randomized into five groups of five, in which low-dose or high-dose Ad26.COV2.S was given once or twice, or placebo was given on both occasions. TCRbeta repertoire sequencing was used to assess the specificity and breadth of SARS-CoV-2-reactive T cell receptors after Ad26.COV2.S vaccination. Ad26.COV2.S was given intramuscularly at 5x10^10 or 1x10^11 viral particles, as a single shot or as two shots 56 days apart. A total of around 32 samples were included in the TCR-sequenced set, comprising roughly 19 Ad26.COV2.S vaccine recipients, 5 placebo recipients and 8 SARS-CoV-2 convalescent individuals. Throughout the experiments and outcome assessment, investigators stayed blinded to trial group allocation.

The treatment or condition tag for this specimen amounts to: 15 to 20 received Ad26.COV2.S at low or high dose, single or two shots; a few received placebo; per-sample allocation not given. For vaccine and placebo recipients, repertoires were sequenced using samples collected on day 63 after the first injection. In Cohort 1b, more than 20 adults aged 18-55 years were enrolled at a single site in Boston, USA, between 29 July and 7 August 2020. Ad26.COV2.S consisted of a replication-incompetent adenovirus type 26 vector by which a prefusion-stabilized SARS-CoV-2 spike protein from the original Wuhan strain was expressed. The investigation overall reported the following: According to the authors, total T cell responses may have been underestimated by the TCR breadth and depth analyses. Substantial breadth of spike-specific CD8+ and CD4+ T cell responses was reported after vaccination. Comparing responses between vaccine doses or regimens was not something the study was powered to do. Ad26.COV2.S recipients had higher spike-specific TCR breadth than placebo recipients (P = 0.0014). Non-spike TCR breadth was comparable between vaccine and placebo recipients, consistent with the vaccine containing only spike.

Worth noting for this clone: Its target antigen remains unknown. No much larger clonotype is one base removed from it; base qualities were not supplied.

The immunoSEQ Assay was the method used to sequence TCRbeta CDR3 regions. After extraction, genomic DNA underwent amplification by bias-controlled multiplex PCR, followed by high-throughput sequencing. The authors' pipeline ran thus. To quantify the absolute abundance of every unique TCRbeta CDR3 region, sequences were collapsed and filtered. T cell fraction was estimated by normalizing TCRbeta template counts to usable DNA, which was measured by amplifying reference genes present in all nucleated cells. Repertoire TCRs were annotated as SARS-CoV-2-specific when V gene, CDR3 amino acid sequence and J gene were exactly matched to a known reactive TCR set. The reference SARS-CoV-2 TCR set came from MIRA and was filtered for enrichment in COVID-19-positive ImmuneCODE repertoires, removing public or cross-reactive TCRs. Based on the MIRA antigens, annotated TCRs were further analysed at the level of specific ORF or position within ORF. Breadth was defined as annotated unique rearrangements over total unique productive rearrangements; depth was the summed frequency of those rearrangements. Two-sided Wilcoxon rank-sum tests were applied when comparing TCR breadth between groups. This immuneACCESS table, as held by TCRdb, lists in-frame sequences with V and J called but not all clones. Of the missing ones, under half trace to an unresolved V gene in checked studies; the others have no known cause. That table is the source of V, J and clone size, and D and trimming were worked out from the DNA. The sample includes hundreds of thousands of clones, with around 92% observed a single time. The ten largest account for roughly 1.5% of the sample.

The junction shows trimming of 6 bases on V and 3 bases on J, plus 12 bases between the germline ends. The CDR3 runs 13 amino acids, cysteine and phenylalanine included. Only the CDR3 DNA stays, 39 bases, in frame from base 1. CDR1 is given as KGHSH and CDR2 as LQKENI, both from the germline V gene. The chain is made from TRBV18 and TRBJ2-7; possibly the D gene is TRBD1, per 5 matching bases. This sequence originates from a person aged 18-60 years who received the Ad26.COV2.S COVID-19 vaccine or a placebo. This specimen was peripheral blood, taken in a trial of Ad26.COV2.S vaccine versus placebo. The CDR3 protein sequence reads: CASSRQTDYEQYF. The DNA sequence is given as TGTGCCAGCTCCCGACAGACGGACTACGAGCAGTACTTC.